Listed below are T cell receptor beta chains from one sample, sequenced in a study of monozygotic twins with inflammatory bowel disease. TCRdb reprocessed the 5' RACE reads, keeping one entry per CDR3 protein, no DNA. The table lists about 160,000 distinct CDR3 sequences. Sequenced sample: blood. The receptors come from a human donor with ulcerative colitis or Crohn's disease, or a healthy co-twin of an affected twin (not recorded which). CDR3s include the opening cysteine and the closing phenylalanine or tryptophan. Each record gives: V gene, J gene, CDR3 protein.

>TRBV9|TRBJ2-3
CASASDSDTQYF
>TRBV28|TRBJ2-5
CASSGPQETQYF
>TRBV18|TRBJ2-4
CASSLTDEKNIQYF
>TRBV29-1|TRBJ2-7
CSVEDWRGASYEQYF
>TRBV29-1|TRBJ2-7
CSVGGLAGAAEQYF
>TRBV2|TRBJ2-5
CATTGEETQYF
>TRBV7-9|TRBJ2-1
CASSPEGLAGYNEQFF
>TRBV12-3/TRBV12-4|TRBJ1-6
CASRGTGGTYNSPLHF
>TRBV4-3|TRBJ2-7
CASSQTGSSRHEQYF
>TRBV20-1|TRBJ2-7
CSAGTSGTYEQYF
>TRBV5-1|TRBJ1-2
CASSADRGGYAGGYTF
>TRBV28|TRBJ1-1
CASSRTDTEAFF
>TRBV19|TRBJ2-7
CASSKGFSYEQYF
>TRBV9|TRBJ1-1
CASSVITGAPFQAFF
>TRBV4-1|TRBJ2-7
CASSQDPQVSYEQYF
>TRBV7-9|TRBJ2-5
CASSRGQGETQYF
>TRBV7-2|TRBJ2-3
CASTPLGVASTDTRYF
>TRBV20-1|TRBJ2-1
CSARPRLSSYNEQFF
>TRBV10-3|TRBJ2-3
CATQPRGTDTQYF
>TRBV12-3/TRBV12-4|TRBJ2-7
CASSPTVAYEQYF
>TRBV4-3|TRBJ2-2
CASSQRTGQGGELFF
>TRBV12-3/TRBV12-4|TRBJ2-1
CASSPRGDSYNEQFF
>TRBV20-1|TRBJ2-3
CSGAGEEGTDTQYF
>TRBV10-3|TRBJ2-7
CAIGLTVDYYEQYF
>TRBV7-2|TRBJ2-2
CASSPLANTGELFF
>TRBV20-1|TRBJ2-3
CSALLSTVFTDTQYF
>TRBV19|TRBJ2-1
CASSIYGISSKREQFF
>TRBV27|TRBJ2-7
CASTLTGGYYEQYF
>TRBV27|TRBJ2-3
CASSFSGSSTDTQYF
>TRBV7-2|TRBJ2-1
CASSLELAGAYNEQFF
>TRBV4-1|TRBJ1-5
CASSPDRFSNQPQHF
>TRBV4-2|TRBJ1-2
CASSQQTGNNYGYTF
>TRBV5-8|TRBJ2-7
CASSSSAGGYPYEQYF
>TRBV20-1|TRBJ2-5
CSARETTSGVLQETQYF
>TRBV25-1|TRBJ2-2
CASSVTGTGELFF
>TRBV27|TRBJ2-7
CASSLGEEQYF
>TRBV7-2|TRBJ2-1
CASSFSSGQGLRNEQFF